Each of the 31 T cell receptor beta chains below was sequenced from the same sample in a study of blood T cell repertoires in COVID-19. Some clones are missing from TCRdb's copy, which holds only in-frame ones; the method was immunoSEQ multiplex PCR. The top ten clones hold 5.5% to 8% of a sample with about 52,000 clones, more than 85% of them seen once. The sample taken for sequencing was peripheral blood. The receptor source for this set is a man aged 45-65 years with active COVID-19.

V usage is TRBV30 and J usage is TRBJ1-2; D uncertain. In germline, CDR1 is GTSNPN, CDR2 SVGIG (reference sequence). The length of the CDR3 is 11 residues. V lost 0 bases and J 11 bases, leaving 10 bases between the germline ends. The CDR3 loop is CAWSVQYSYTF. In nucleotides, the CDR3 is TGTGCCTGGAGTGTACAATACAGTTACACCTTC. Full variable domain (rest looked up from reference TRBV30 and TRBJ1-2): SQTIHQWPATLVQPVGSPLSLECTVEGTSNPNLYWYRQAAGRGLQLLFYSVGIGQISSEVPQNLSASRPQDRQFILSSKKLLLSDSGFYLCAWSVQYSYTFGSGTRLTVV.

This clone was detected once. The V call is TRBV2, the J call TRBJ2-1; 8 nucleotides agree with TRBD1. This CDR3 has 14 amino acids. From germline, CDR1 is SNHLY and CDR2 FYNNEI. The junction had 7 bases not matched to a gene; V was cut back by 0 bases and J by 12 bases. CDR3 coding DNA: TGTGCCAGCAGTGAAGCGACAGGGGTATTTGGGCAGTTCTTC. It is translated as CASSEATGVFGQFF.

The chain carries TRBV7-8 and TRBJ2-2, with TRBD1 matching 9 bases. Looked up from germline, CDR1 is SGHVS and CDR2 is FQNEAQ. CDR3 length equals 15 residues. The junction had 2 bases not matched to a gene; V was cut back by 3 bases and J by 3 bases. CDR3 region: CASSFRTGDTGELFF. The CDR3, as DNA: TGTGCCAGCAGCTTTCGGACAGGGGACACCGGGGAGCTGTTTTTT.

This rearrangement joins TRBV3-1 (or the pseudogene TRBV3-2) to TRBJ2-7, with TRBD2 identical over 8 bases. V trimming: 0 bases; J trimming: 5 bases; junction bases outside the gene matches: 9. Germline lookup yields CDR1 LGHDT and CDR2 YNNKEL (reference sequence). The length of the CDR3 is 16 residues. The DNA for the CDR3 is TGTGCCAGCAGCCAAGATATTAGCGGGGTATGGGACGAGCAGTACTTC. It encodes CASSQDISGVWDEQYF.

CDR3 sequence: CAWSAGRSIYEQYF. Written as DNA, the CDR3 is TGTGCCTGGAGTGCAGGAAGGTCGATATACGAGCAGTACTTC. The chain carries TRBV30 and TRBJ2-7; D unresolved. In germline, CDR1 is GTSNPN, CDR2 SVGIG (reference sequence). V was pared by 1 base and J by 4 bases, with 14 bases between. The CDR3 sequence is 14 residues long.

The chain is built from TRBV3-1 (or the pseudogene TRBV3-2) and TRBJ1-3; TRBD1 matches 7 bases. The CDR3 contains 16 residues. J lost 4 bases, V lost 0 bases, and 6 bases had no gene match. Germline-derived CDR1 and CDR2 are LGHDT and YNNKEL (reference sequence). This CDR3 is CASSQDRRGRGNTIYF. CDR3 DNA: TGTGCCAGCAGCCAAGATCGGAGGGGGCGAGGAAACACCATATATTTT.

This rearrangement joins TRBV6-5 to TRBJ1-1; unclear D gene. Germline V gene data show CDR1 as MNHEY and CDR2 as SVGAGI. The CDR3 is made up of 14 amino acids. Trimming cost V 4 bases and J 5 bases, with 14 bases left between them. Here the CDR3 DNA reads TGTGCCAGCAGTTTCCTCGAGAGCGGGACTGAAGCTTTCTTT. Its protein product is CASSFLESGTEAFF.

V is TRBV7-2 and J is TRBJ1-5, with D uncertain. The CDR3 length is 14 residues. Trimming took off 3 bases at V and 4 bases at J, with 10 bases between the two ends. The germline V gene encodes CDR1 SGHTA and CDR2 FQGNSA. The CDR3 spells CASSFGLMNQPQHF. CDR3 nucleotides: TGTGCCAGCAGCTTTGGCCTGATGAATCAGCCCCAGCATTTT.

This rearrangement joins TRBV15 to TRBJ2-5, with D perhaps TRBD2 (6 bases). V lost 3 bases, J lost 5 bases, and 10 bases lay in between. The CDR3 consists of 13 residues. Germline lookup yields CDR1 LNHNV and CDR2 YYDKDF (reference sequence). The CDR3: CATSSGSRETQYF. The CDR3 DNA sequence: TGTGCCACCAGCAGCGGGAGCCGGGAGACCCAGTACTTC.

The V call is TRBV6-6, the J call TRBJ1-5; D is uncertain. Trimming shortened V by 0 bases and J by 0 bases, and 9 bases separated the two germline ends. The CDR3 extends over 16 amino acids. Germline V gene sequence: CDR1 MNHNY, CDR2 SVGAGI (reference sequence). CDR3 bases: TGTGCCAGCAGTTACTCGGCGGGCTATAGCAATCAGCCCCAGCATTTT. This gives the protein CASSYSAGYSNQPQHF.

The chain has TRBV4-1 and TRBJ2-1, with a possible D match to TRBD2 (6 bases). There are 17 residues in the CDR3. Germline CDR1 MGHRA, CDR2 YSYEKL. The germline V and J ends were trimmed by 1 base and 0 bases, with 13 bases remaining between them. The CDR3 sequence is CASSQARGTASYNEQFF. In DNA, the CDR3 is TGCGCCAGCAGCCAAGCTCGTGGGACTGCCTCCTACAATGAGCAGTTCTTC.

The gene calls are TRBV3-1 (or the pseudogene TRBV3-2) and TRBJ1-2; D is undetermined. The CDR3 is 13 residues long. Germline CDR1 LGHDT, CDR2 YNNKEL (reference sequence). V gave up 0 bases and J gave up 8 bases, with 10 bases separating them. CDR3: CASSQEWRRGYTF. The CDR3, as DNA: TGTGCCAGCAGCCAAGAATGGAGGCGGGGCTACACCTTC.

V is TRBV4-3 and J is TRBJ2-1, with D maybe TRBD2 (6 bases). The CDR3 contains 16 residues. Germline V gene lookup returns CDR1 LGHNA and CDR2 YSLEER. Trimming took off 0 bases at V and 0 bases at J, with 9 bases between the two ends. The CDR3, as DNA: TGCGCCAGCAGCCAAGATCCCGGGGGCTCCTACAATGAGCAGTTCTTC. The encoded protein is CASSQDPGGSYNEQFF.

This chain connects TRBV12-5 to TRBJ1-6; the D is unclear. CDR3 length equals 18 residues. Germline V lookup: CDR1 LGHNT, CDR2 FRNRAP. V lost 0 bases, J lost 0 bases, and 12 bases lay in between. DNA of the CDR3: TGTGCTAGTGGTTTGGTAACAGCGGCGAGCTCCTATAATTCACCCCTCCACTTT. It specifies CASGLVTAASSYNSPLHF.

This sequence joins TRBV6-6 and TRBJ2-7; 7 bases are a match to TRBD1. CDR1 is MNHNY, CDR2 SVGAGI, per germline (reference sequence). The J segment lost 0 bases and the V segment lost 4 bases, leaving 3 bases of the junction unmatched. The CDR3 is 14 residues long. CDR3 sequence reads: CASSSWTGSYEQYF. The DNA of the CDR3 is TGTGCCAGCAGTTCGTGGACAGGCTCCTACGAGCAGTACTTC.

The chain combines TRBV30 with TRBJ2-3, with TRBD2 matching over 11 bases. Germline CDR1 GTSNPN, CDR2 SVGIG (reference sequence). The V gene end was trimmed by 6 bases and the J gene end by 3 bases; junction bases not matched to a gene: 5. The CDR3 contains 14 residues. CDR3 residues: CACAGLAETDTQYF. The CDR3 nucleotides read TGTGCCTGTGCGGGACTAGCGGAGACAGATACGCAGTATTTT.

The chain employs TRBV6-5 and TRBJ1-1; D not certain. V was trimmed by 5 bases and J by 5 bases, leaving 18 bases between them. Germline V gene data show CDR1 as MNHEY and CDR2 as SVGAGI. The CDR3 is 15 residues long. CDR3 DNA: TGTGCCAGCAGTCGCTTTCCTTGGGGAGGGACTGAAGCTTTCTTT. Translated: CASSRFPWGGTEAFF.

CDR3: CASSGPPGTSGRAGNEQFF. CDR3 sequence (DNA): TGTGCCAGCAGCGGACCCCCTGGGACTAGCGGGAGGGCCGGGAATGAGCAGTTCTTC. The rearrangement links TRBV5-6 to TRBJ2-1; 16 bases match TRBD2. In germline, CDR1 is SGHDT, CDR2 YYEEEE. The J segment lost 7 bases and the V segment lost 4 bases, leaving 14 bases of the junction unmatched. CDR3 size: 19 residues.

J is TRBJ1-1 and V is TRBV5-1; no firm D call. The CDR3 consists of 14 residues. Germline V gene data show CDR1 as SGHRS and CDR2 as YFSETQ. Trimming removed 1 base from V and 1 base from J, with 8 bases in between. CDR3 in amino acids: CASSLSAENTEAFF. For the CDR3, the DNA is TGCGCCAGCAGCTTGAGCGCAGAGAACACTGAAGCTTTCTTT.

V and J are TRBV30 and TRBJ2-2; TRBD2 matches at 8 bases. Germline CDR1 reads GTSNPN; CDR2 reads SVGIG (reference sequence). J lost 6 bases, V lost 3 bases, and 9 bases had no gene match. This CDR3 is built from 15 residues. As DNA, the CDR3 is TGTGCCTGGAGCCCAACGATCGGGGGGGCCGGGGAGCTGTTTTTT. Translating it yields CAWSPTIGGAGELFF. The full variable domain, in which reference TRBV30 and TRBJ2-2 provide the parts outside the CDR3, is SQTIHQWPATLVQPVGSPLSLECTVEGTSNPNLYWYRQAAGRGLQLLFYSVGIGQISSEVPQNLSASRPQDRQFILSSKKLLLSDSGFYLCAWSPTIGGAGELFFGEGSRLTVL.

The rearrangement uses TRBV19 and TRBJ1-6, with D perhaps matching TRBD1 (6 bases). This CDR3 has 13 residues. The germline CDR1 and CDR2 sequences are LNHDA and SQIVND (reference sequence). The V end was cut by 7 bases, the J end by 7 bases, with 11 bases between. CDR3 coding DNA: TGTGCCAGTAACCAGGGGCGAAATTCACCCCTCCACTTT. Its translation is CASNQGRNSPLHF.

The chain links TRBV4-2 to TRBJ2-3; TRBD2 agrees at 9 bases. The V and J ends lost 4 bases and 7 bases, in that order; junction bases with no gene match: 3. Germline-derived CDR1 and CDR2 are LGHNA and YNFKEQ. The CDR3 extends over 13 amino acids. The CDR3 DNA reads TGTGCCAGCAGCCCAGCGGGGGGTAATACGCAGTATTTT. Residues: CASSPAGGNTQYF.

The rearrangement links TRBV11-3 to TRBJ2-1, with 10 bases aligning to TRBD2. The germline V gene has CDR1 SGHNT and CDR2 YENEEA. The V segment lost 3 bases and the J segment 10 bases; nucleotides outside the gene matches: 6. This CDR3 is built from 14 residues. The DNA for the CDR3 is TGTGCCAGCAGCTTCGAGCGGGAGGGCCAGGAGCAGTTCTTC. Translating it yields CASSFEREGQEQFF.

There are a few counts of this clone. This rearrangement joins TRBV18 to TRBJ2-1; 8 bases are shared with TRBD2. The CDR3 sequence is 15 residues long. The J segment lost 9 bases and the V segment lost 4 bases, leaving 11 bases of the junction unmatched. Germline lookup yields CDR1 KGHSH and CDR2 LQKENI. CDR3 loop: CASSRAGGISGEQFF. In nucleotides, the CDR3 is TGTGCCAGCTCACGGGCGGGAGGAATAAGTGGTGAGCAGTTCTTC. The variable domain in full, with the rest retrieved from reference TRBV18 and TRBJ2-1, is NAGVMQNPRHLVRRRGQEARLRCSPMKGHSHVYWYRQLPEEGLKFMVYLQKENIIDESGMPKERFSAEFPKEGPSILRIQQVVRGDSAAYFCASSRAGGISGEQFFGPGTRLTVL.

The rearrangement links TRBV11-2 to TRBJ1-1; 8 bases map to TRBD1. This CDR3 has 15 residues. After removal of 5 bases from V and 7 bases from J, the junction contained 12 bases not matched to a gene. The germline V gene encodes CDR1 SGHAT and CDR2 FQNNGV. CDR3 in DNA: TGTGCCAGCAGCGCAGGGGGCGCGGTCTCCCGTGAAGCTTTCTTT. Residues: CASSAGGAVSREAFF.

This chain connects TRBV30 to TRBJ2-7; unclear D gene. The CDR3 covers 14 residues. The ends were cut back, 0 bases at V and 6 bases at J, with 15 bases in the middle. Germline V gives CDR1 GTSNPN, CDR2 SVGIG (reference sequence). The CDR3 loop reads CAWSVRGPPSEQYF. The DNA for the CDR3 is TGTGCCTGGAGTGTACGTGGCCCGCCAAGCGAGCAGTACTTC.

This chain uses TRBV6-5 with TRBJ1-5; D ambiguous. Deletions cut 6 bases from V and 3 bases from J, with 12 bases between. The CDR3 extends over 14 amino acids. Per germline, CDR1 MNHEY and CDR2 SVGAGI. CDR3 bases: TGTGCCAGCAGCGGGGAGCGGAACAATCAGCCCCAGCATTTT. It codes for CASSGERNNQPQHF.

This clone was seen once. The CDR3 here is CASSYAGNSGRNGYTF. The DNA of the CDR3 is TGTGCCAGCAGTTACGCCGGGAACTCGGGGAGGAATGGCTACACCTTC. J is TRBJ1-2 and V is TRBV6-5, with D unclear. CDR3 size: 16 residues. Germline V lookup: CDR1 MNHEY, CDR2 SVGAGI. V lost 2 bases to trimming and J lost 6 bases, with 19 bases between them.

The V call is TRBV3-1 (or the pseudogene TRBV3-2), the J call TRBJ1-1; TRBD1 aligns across 8 bases. Trimming cost V 0 bases and J 10 bases; bases outside gene matches: 4. The CDR3 contains 13 residues. Germline V CDR1 and CDR2: LGHDT, YNNKEL (reference sequence). CDR3 sequence: CASSQDQGARAFF. The CDR3 bases are TGTGCCAGCAGCCAAGATCAGGGGGCCCGAGCTTTCTTT.

A few counts support this clone. The rearrangement uses TRBV6-4 and TRBJ1-1; D is perhaps TRBD1 (5 bases). V was cut by 4 bases and J by 1 base, with 13 bases left in between. Germline CDR1 is MRHNA and CDR2 is SNTAGT. CDR3 length: 15 residues. The CDR3 nucleotides are TGTGCCAGCAGTGCGCAGGGAGGGAAGAACACTGAAGCTTTCTTT. Amino acid sequence: CASSAQGGKNTEAFF.

This sequence joins TRBV4-1 and TRBJ2-3, with TRBD2 identical over 10 bases. CDR1 MGHRA and CDR2 YSYEKL come from the germline V gene. This CDR3 is built from 20 residues. Germline trimming cut 1 base from V and 4 bases from J; bases unmatched to any gene: 17. In DNA form, the CDR3 reads TGCGCCAGCAGCCAAGTCCTGATCAGGCTAGCGGGAGATGGGGCAGATACGCAGTATTTT. Translation: CASSQVLIRLAGDGADTQYF.